The text below deals with one T cell receptor (beta chain). The antigen is undetermined. The data are from a study of T cell responses to AZD1222 COVID-19 vaccine. General study findings and limits: At baseline, just five to seven AZD1222 recipients tested seropositive. Among the donors, most were white British and more were female, and clonal diversity was possibly underestimated.

Second-dose groups at about 4 or about 12 weeks were pooled. The germline V gene has CDR1 KGHSH and CDR2 LQKENI. This CDR3 spans 14 amino acids. Trimming removed 6 bases at V and 4 bases at J, with 15 bases between. Generated by immunoSEQ multiplex PCR, the TCRdb table keeps only in-frame clones and is missing some. This table has roughly 150,000 clones, less than 95% appearing once. The receptor's source is an adult who received the AZD1222 COVID-19 vaccine. This specimen consisted of peripheral blood, obtained 28 days after the second AZD1222 dose. The gene calls are TRBV18 and TRBJ2-5; D is tentatively TRBD1 or TRBD2 (5 bases each). CDR3 nucleotide sequence: TGTGCCAGCTCCCCCCTTGGGGGAGCAGAGACCCAGTACTTC. Residues: CASSPLGGAETQYF.